These 8 T cell receptor beta chains were all obtained from the same sample, sequenced in a study of cytomegalovirus exposure and HLA in healthy donors. PCR involved 60 Vbeta and 13 Jbeta primers. Sequenced by immunoSEQ multiplex PCR; TCRdb stores in-frame clones only, minus some. The profile shows roughly 170,000 clones, 80% of them singletons. Sequencing input: PBMCs. These receptors all come from a man aged 25 to 45 in good health and CMV-seropositive.

This chain connects TRBV7-9 to TRBJ2-3; 7 positions match TRBD2. This CDR3 contains 14 residues. Trimming took 5 bases from V and 2 from J; bases not matched to a gene: 4. Germline V gene data show CDR1 as SEHNR and CDR2 as FQNEAQ (reference sequence). The CDR3 spells CASSKAGSTDTQYF. The CDR3 DNA reads as TGTGCCAGCAGCAAAGCGGGATCCACAGATACGCAGTATTTT.

V is TRBV2 and J is TRBJ2-2, with 9 bases aligning to TRBD1. Germline CDR1 reads SNHLY; CDR2 reads FYNNEI. J was trimmed by 4 bases and V by 2 bases; bases with no gene match: 5. The CDR3 has 16 amino acids. CDR3: CASSESRTGVTGELFF. CDR3 in DNA: TGTGCCAGCAGTGAAAGTAGGACAGGGGTCACCGGGGAGCTGTTTTTT.

This clone was seen once. This chain uses TRBV28 with TRBJ2-2; TRBD1 aligns across 7 bases. V lost 4 bases, J lost 1 base, and 3 bases stayed unmatched. Germline V gene sequence: CDR1 MDHEN, CDR2 SYDVKM. This CDR3 region has 15 residues. CDR3 DNA sequence: TGTGCCAGCAGTTCGACAGGGTGGAACACCGGGGAGCTGTTTTTT. Protein product: CASSSTGWNTGELFF.

This chain joins TRBV19 and TRBJ2-7; D remains ambiguous. CDR1 is LNHDA and CDR2 is SQIVND in the germline V gene (reference sequence). This CDR3 comprises 16 residues. V gave up 3 bases and J gave up 7 bases, with 22 bases separating them. In DNA form, the CDR3 reads TGTGCCAGTAGTATCCAAGACGGCGGCCCACTTGGAGAGCAGTACTTC. This sequence encodes CASSIQDGGPLGEQYF. The full variable domain, with the rest looked up from reference TRBV19 and TRBJ2-7, is DGGITQSPKYLFRKEGQNVTLSCEQNLNHDAMYWYRQDPGQGLRLIYYSQIVNDFQKGDIAEGYSVSREKKESFPLTVTSAQKNPTAFYLCASSIQDGGPLGEQYFGPGTRLTVT.

This chain joins TRBV7-9 and TRBJ2-7; 9 nucleotides agree with TRBD1. Germline CDR1 is SEHNR and CDR2 is FQNEAQ (reference sequence). With V trimmed by 3 bases and J by 1 base, 1 base remained unmatched. The CDR3 loop spans 14 amino acids. The CDR3 DNA is TGTGCCAGCAGCTTGACAGGGGGATCCTACGAGCAGTACTTC. Translation: CASSLTGGSYEQYF.

The genes are TRBV19 and TRBJ1-1; possibly TRBD1 for D (5 bases). The germline gives CDR1 LNHDA, CDR2 SQIVND (reference sequence). The CDR3 sequence is 13 residues long. Trimming removed 6 bases at V and 6 bases at J, with 14 bases between. The CDR3 reads CASSNTRGAEAFF. The CDR3 DNA follows: TGTGCCAGTAGCAACACGCGGGGGGCTGAAGCTTTCTTT.

The rearrangement joins TRBV5-4 to TRBJ2-4, with 8 bases aligning to TRBD1. CDR3 length: 16 amino acids. J was trimmed by 0 bases and V by 4 bases; bases with no gene match: 6. Germline V gene lookup returns CDR1 SGHNT and CDR2 YYREEE (reference sequence). The chain's CDR3 is CASSPRTGLAKNIQYF. The CDR3 coding sequence is TGTGCCAGCAGCCCGAGGACAGGGCTAGCCAAAAACATTCAGTACTTC.

The chain couples TRBV11-3 to TRBJ2-7; TRBD1 might be the D (6 bases). The CDR3 is made up of 12 amino acids. V dropped 5 bases and J dropped 5 bases, with 10 bases sitting between them. CDR1 and CDR2 from the germline V gene are SGHNT and YENEEA. The CDR3 coding sequence is TGTGCCAGCAGCCAAACAGGGAACGAGCAGTACTTC. Translating it yields CASSQTGNEQYF.